This TCR beta chain was captured in a study of T cell responses to AZD1222 COVID-19 vaccine. Clones were read by immunoSEQ multiplex PCR, and TCRdb kept only the in-frame ones, dropping some. The sample contains around 150,000 clones, around 94% of which appear only once. This CDR3 is built from 17 residues. Germline V gene data show CDR1 as SNHLY and CDR2 as FYNNEI. V lost 5 bases, J lost 4 bases, and 11 bases stayed unmatched. Regarding the study as a whole: Repertoire collection took place solely once the T cell response had peaked. Two AZD1222 administrations were followed by greater Spike-specific TCR breadth and depth. A mostly white British donor set with more females was recruited, and clonal diversity was possibly underestimated.

This clone was seen once. The antigen remains unidentified. The sequence came from an adult in good health. Sequencing was performed on peripheral blood, taken on day 0 of AZD1222 vaccination. The chain uses TRBV2 and TRBJ1-4; the match to TRBD1 covers 9 bases. The CDR3 region is CASSPTPGQGSNEKLFF. The CDR3 DNA reads as TGTGCCAGCAGTCCCACCCCGGGACAGGGTAGTAATGAAAAACTGTTTTTT.